This entry concerns a single TCR beta chain. Its antigen target is currently unknown. No much larger clone exists at a distance of one base, and base qualities are not known. The entry originates in a study of blood T cell repertoires in COVID-19 (dated by TCRdb to the early 2020s). Describing the broader study: Collaborator samples came from the United States, Italy and Spain and covered acute and convalescent phases of COVID-19. Samples came from the ongoing ImmuneRACE study (first 160 participants) plus 1,254 subjects from 6 global collaborators. Where available, HLA class I and class II types were taken from metadata supplied by the sample provider and were not determined by assay-based typing. Deeply sampled blood TCRbeta repertoires from subjects exposed to, actively infected with, or recovered from COVID-19 were included in the dataset. A de-identified subject ID, COVID-19 status, age in years and sex were almost always included in the sample metadata. The prospective study material was composed of cDNA or gDNA derived from T cells, B-cell-depleted T cells, or PBMCs. The repertoires were released in a freely available public database intended as a resource for research on the immune response to SARS-CoV-2.

The collaborating institutions used their own protocols to collect whole blood in K2EDTA tubes. For TCRbeta analysis, collaborators shipped samples as frozen whole blood, isolated PBMCs, or DNA extracted from either of those sample types. TCRbeta CDR3 regions were amplified from genomic DNA using the immunoSEQ Assay, a bias-controlled multiplex PCR. The original pipeline was this. Nucleated cell counts per sample were estimated from amplification of reference gene primers within the assay. Sequence reads were collapsed and filtered to measure the absolute abundance of every unique TCRbeta CDR3 rearrangement. For each sample, productive Simpson clonality was calculated by taking the square root of Simpson's diversity index across productive rearrangements. The clones in this table, taken by TCRdb from immuneACCESS, are in-frame only. Not every clone is retained; where verified, under half of the shortfall comes from an unresolved V gene, and the cause of the rest is unknown. The DNA was the basis for D and trimming; V, J and clone size are from that table. The sample table contains 300,000 to 450,000 clones; only one count was recorded for approximately 86% of them. The top ten constitute 3% of the sample.

CDR1 is given as MNHEY and CDR2 as SVGAGI, both from the germline V gene. The CDR3 contains 15 residues, cysteine and phenylalanine counted. Just the 45-base CDR3 DNA is kept, in frame starting at base 1. Trimming at the junction amounts to 5 bases on V and 0 bases on J, and the germline ends lie 13 bases apart. Overall results and qualifications from the work: How much clinical and demographic metadata was included differed by source and by participant, and the metadata was provided uncurated.

The V gene is TRBV6-5 and the J gene is TRBJ1-2; the D gene is not confidently resolved. This clonotype originated in a human donor in a cohort sampled during active COVID-19. Material: peripheral blood. The DNA sequence reads TGTGCCAGCAGTCTCGGAGGACCCCCTAACTATGGCTACACCTTC. It is translated as CASSLGGPPNYGYTF.